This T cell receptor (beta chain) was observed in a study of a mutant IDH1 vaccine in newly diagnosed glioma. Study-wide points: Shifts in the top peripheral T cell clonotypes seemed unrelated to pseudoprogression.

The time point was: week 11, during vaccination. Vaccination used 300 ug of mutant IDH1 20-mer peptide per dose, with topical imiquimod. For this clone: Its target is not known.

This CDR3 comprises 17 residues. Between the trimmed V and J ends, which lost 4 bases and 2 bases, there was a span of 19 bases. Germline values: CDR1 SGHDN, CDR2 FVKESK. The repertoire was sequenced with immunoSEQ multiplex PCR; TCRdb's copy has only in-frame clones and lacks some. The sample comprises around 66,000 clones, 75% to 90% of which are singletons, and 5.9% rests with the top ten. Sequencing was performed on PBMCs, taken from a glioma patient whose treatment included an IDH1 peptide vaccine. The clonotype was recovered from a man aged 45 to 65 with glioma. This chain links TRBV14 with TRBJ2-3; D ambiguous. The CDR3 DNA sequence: TGTGCCAGCAGCCCTACCGATCGGCTAGTCCTCACAGATACGCAGTATTTT. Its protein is CASSPTDRLVLTDTQYF.